The present TCR beta chain was sequenced within a study of blood T cells in healthy people across ages (dated by TCRdb to about 2015). With regard to the full study: Template switching captured roughly one uniquely barcoded TCR beta cDNA molecule per two T cells in model experiments. To avoid experimental bias, donors of different ages were spread randomly across the sequencing lanes. Donors were grouped into four age groups: young (average 16 years), middle-aged (less than 40), aged (62) and long-lived (about 82). The study measured age-related changes in TCR beta repertoire diversity using deep sequencing normalized with unique cDNA molecular identifiers. The study analyzed two additional independent replicas of 1 million unique cDNA reads from the same blood draw for two donors, one aged 18 to 30 and one aged 80 or older.

The research as a whole found: Donor CMV infection status was unknown, potentially confounding age-related changes in expanded clonotypes. As age increased, observed TCR beta diversity per million T cells dropped in a roughly linear way, and a significant reduction was already evident by age about 40. Estimates of total diversity based on one million sequenced T cells were regarded as lower bounds and as underestimates. Because profiling used bulk unsorted PBMCs, naive and antigen-experienced compartments could not be compared conclusively. The long-lived group showed more naive CD4+ T cells, fewer expanded clones and increased TCR diversity than the aged group, suggesting age selection. There was a strong correlation between observed TCR beta diversity and the percentage of naive T cells measured by flow cytometry.

Library prep was done by 5' RACE. Sequencing was carried out with an Illumina HiSeq 2500. A second PCR of roughly 6 to 11 cycles was run with a J-beta primer mix and a sample-barcoded 5' primer. Each TCR beta cDNA molecule received a unique molecular identifier from a template-switch 5' adaptor carrying 12 random nucleotides. At least 2.5 million CDR3-containing paired-end reads were obtained from each sample. All of the RNA was converted into first-strand cDNA using the Mint cDNA synthesis kit, with a TRBC-specific oligonucleotide serving as the primer. Following uracil-DNA glycosylase treatment, a first 18-cycle PCR with universal primers M1SS and BC2_uni_R was performed on all cDNA. Processing in the source paper ran as follows. Normalization of each sample was performed by random selection of 1 million high-quality reads, each carrying a distinct molecular identifier. Instead of being binned into consensus sequences, reads with shared molecular identifiers were discarded. MiTCR, with a Q25 quality threshold and the strictest error-elimination algorithm, was used for CDR3 identification, clonotype clustering and error correction. A nonparametric unseen species model with Euler transformation was used to estimate lower-bound total TCR beta diversity. TCRdb took the public reads, trimmed them with fastp at Q25, ran MiXCR for clone calling and kept in-frame beta chains. Identical CDR3 protein sequences are pooled into one entry, listed with their most common genes and DNA. The V and J calls and clone size come from TCRdb's table, not from the authors' own analysis. For this sample there are 700,000 or so distinct CDR3 sequences; over 40% appear just once. The top ten hold around 30% of the sample.

Trimming leaves V shorter by 5 bases and J shorter by 0 bases, with the junction holding 8 bases beyond the gene matches. The CDR3 starts with the cysteine, ends with the phenylalanine, and has 16 residues. Left in the record is the CDR3 DNA by itself, 48 bases read in frame from the first base. CDR1 and CDR2, looked up from the germline V gene, are SGHTA and FQGTGA. The donors were some 39 Caucasian individuals from Russia, aged 6 to 90 years, who were systemically healthy. Approximately 9 milliliters of peripheral blood were collected from each donor into EDTA-treated Vacutainer tubes. Ficoll-Paque density-gradient centrifugation was used to isolate PBMCs, with at least 7 million per sample. Total RNA was extracted from PBMCs with Trizol reagent, with at least 5.5 micrograms obtained per sample. For every donor, flow cytometry on a PBMC aliquot measured the percentage of naive CD45RAhigh/CD27high T cells.

This clonotype was counted between two and nine times. Which antigen it targets is not known. There are no base qualities to consult, and no much larger clone falls within one base. The source material was blood. Here the chain combines TRBV7-3 and TRBJ2-3; 7 nucleotides in the junction match TRBD2. The sequence came from an elderly man in good health. The nucleotides read TGTGCCAGCAGCCCCCAGCTAGCGGCTAGCACAGATACGCAGTATTTT. It codes for CASSPQLAASTDTQYF.